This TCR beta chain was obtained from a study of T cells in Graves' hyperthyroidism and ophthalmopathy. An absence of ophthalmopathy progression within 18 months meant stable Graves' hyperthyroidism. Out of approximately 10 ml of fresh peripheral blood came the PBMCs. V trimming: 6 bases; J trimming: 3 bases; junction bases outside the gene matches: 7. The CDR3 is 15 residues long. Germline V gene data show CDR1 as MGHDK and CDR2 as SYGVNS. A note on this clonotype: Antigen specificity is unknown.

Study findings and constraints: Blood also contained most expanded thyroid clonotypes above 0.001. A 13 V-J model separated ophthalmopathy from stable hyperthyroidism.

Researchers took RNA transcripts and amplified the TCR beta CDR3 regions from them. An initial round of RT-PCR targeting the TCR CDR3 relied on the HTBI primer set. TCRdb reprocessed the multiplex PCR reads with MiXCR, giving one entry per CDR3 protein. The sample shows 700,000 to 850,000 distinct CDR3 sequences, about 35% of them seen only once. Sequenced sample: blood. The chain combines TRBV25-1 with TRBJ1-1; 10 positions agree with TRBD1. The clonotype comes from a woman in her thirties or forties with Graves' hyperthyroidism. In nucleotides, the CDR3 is TGTGCCAGCAGCACCGGGACAGGGGTCCACACTGAAGCTTTCTTT. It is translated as CASSTGTGVHTEAFF. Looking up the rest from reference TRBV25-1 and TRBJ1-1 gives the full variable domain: EADIYQTPRYLVIGTGKKITLECSQTMGHDKMYWYQQDPGMELHLIHYSYGVNSTEKGDLSSESTVSRIRTEHFPLTLESARPSHTSQYLCASSTGTGVHTEAFFGQGTRLTVV.